A selection of T cell receptor beta chains follows, all from one sample in a study of regulatory and conventional T cells in RAG deficiency. Libraries were prepared by immunoSEQ multiplex PCR; TCRdb keeps only in-frame clonotypes and omits some of them. The data contain 25,000 to 35,000 clones, about 95% of them singletons. Separately, the same data were catalogued under a study of regulatory T cells.

Material for sequencing was CD25- CD4+ T cells sorted from blood. The source of these receptors is a human donor in good health. Both conserved end residues are part of each CDR3. The D gene is left open where the match is weak. Clone size is stated in some rows and not others, as once, few, many or a class when expanded.

V gene	J gene	D gene	clone size	CDR3 DNA	CDR3 protein
TRBV6-1	TRBJ2-5	TRBD1	NA	TGTGCCAGCAGTGACGCCCTCGCCAGGACAGGGGAGTCGGGGCAGTACTTC	CASSDALARTGESGQYF
TRBV30	TRBJ1-1	NA	NA	TGTGCCTGGGGGGCTGGGGCCCCCAACACTGAAGCTTTCTTT	CAWGAGAPNTEAFF
TRBV28	TRBJ1-1	TRBD1	NA	TGTGCCAGCAGTTTCGGACAGGGAAAAGCTTTCTTT	CASSFGQGKAFF
TRBV9	TRBJ2-1	NA	NA	TGTGCCAGCAGCGTAGTCGGTCTTCCTGCGGTCTTC	CASSVVGLPAVF
TRBV7-3	TRBJ2-2	NA	NA	TGTGCCAGCAGCTTCGTGCAGACTGTCACCGGGGAGCTGTTTTTT	CASSFVQTVTGELFF
TRBV5-1	TRBJ1-1	NA	NA	TGCGCCAGCAGCTTGGGGCGGGGAAGCACTGAAGCTTTCTTT	CASSLGRGSTEAFF
TRBV19	TRBJ1-5	NA	NA	TGTGCCAGTAGTATGTCGGGCAATCAGCCCCAGCATTTT	CASSMSGNQPQHF
TRBV5-1	TRBJ2-7	TRBD2	NA	TGCGCCAGCAGCTTGGGTCTGGTAGCGGGGTACTACGAGCAGTACTTC	CASSLGLVAGYYEQYF
TRBV30	TRBJ1-1	NA	NA	TGTGCCTGTCGGGACCTCGGGGGTCGGAACACTGAAGCTTTCTTT	CACRDLGGRNTEAFF
TRBV30	TRBJ2-1	NA	NA	TGTGCCTGGAGTGTACAGGGCAATGAGCAGTTCTTC	CAWSVQGNEQFF
TRBV18	TRBJ1-2	TRBD1	once	TGTGCCAGCTCACCACCGAAAAACGAGGGGGCGCGGGGCTACACCTTC	CASSPPKNEGARGYTF
TRBV2	TRBJ1-6	NA	NA	TGTGCCAGCAGTGAGCTAGTTAGAGGACCCCTCCACTTT	CASSELVRGPLHF
TRBV6-4	TRBJ2-5	TRBD2	once	TGTGCCAGCAGGCTGGGACTAGCGGGGGAGATACAAGAGACCCAGTACTTC	CASRLGLAGEIQETQYF
TRBV15	TRBJ1-4	NA	NA	TGTGCCACCAGCAGAGAGCCGACAGCAACTAATGAAAAACTGTTTTTT	CATSREPTATNEKLFF
TRBV7-2	TRBJ1-3	TRBD1	NA	TGTGCCAGCAGCTTTTCGACAGGGGGAAACACCATATATTTT	CASSFSTGGNTIYF
TRBV19	TRBJ2-6	NA	NA	TGTGCCGGAGGGGTAGCTGGGGCCAACGTCCTGACTTTC	CAGGVAGANVLTF
TRBV7-2	TRBJ2-1	TRBD2	NA	TGTGCCAGTGCCTCGGGAGGGAGCTCCTACAATGAGCAGTTCTTC	CASASGGSSYNEQFF
TRBV5-1	TRBJ2-5	TRBD2	NA	TGCGCCAGCAGCTCGGAGGGACTATATCAGGGGACCCAGTACTTC	CASSSEGLYQGTQYF
TRBV6-5	TRBJ2-3	NA	NA	TGTGCCAGCTCGGGGGATACCCCCACAGATACGCAGTATTTT	CASSGDTPTDTQYF
TRBV19	TRBJ1-5	NA	NA	TGTGCCAGTAGTATACTAGGGACTAATAGCAATCAGCCCCAGCATTTT	CASSILGTNSNQPQHF
TRBV6-5	TRBJ2-1	TRBD1	NA	TGTGCCAGCAGTTCCTCAGGGGGCGCCTACAATGAGCAGTTCTTC	CASSSSGGAYNEQFF
TRBV27	TRBJ2-5	NA	NA	TGTGCCAGCAGTTTTAGGCTACCAGGGGAGACCCAGTACTTC	CASSFRLPGETQYF
TRBV6-5	TRBJ1-4	NA	NA	TGTGCCAGCAGTGGGAGCGTCGAGGAAAAACTGTTTTTT	CASSGSVEEKLFF
TRBV6-1	TRBJ1-1	TRBD1	NA	TGTGCCAGCAGTGACATAGGGCAGGGGGTTTCTGAAGCTTTCTTT	CASSDIGQGVSEAFF
TRBV5-1	TRBJ2-1	NA	NA	TGCGCCAGCAGCTTGGGACAGGAGGACAATGAGCAGTTCTTC	CASSLGQEDNEQFF
TRBV9	TRBJ2-3	NA	NA	TGTGCCAGCAGCGTAGAACAGGGTGTGACAGATACGCAGTATTTT	CASSVEQGVTDTQYF
TRBV6-6	TRBJ1-5	NA	NA	TGTGCCAGCAGCCGGACAGATTATCAGCCCCAGCATTTT	CASSRTDYQPQHF
TRBV7-3	TRBJ2-1	NA	NA	TGTGCCAGCAGCTTAATGTGGGGCGGAAACAATGAGCAGTTCTTC	CASSLMWGGNNEQFF
TRBV19	TRBJ2-7	TRBD1	NA	TGTGCCAGTAGTTCGGGACAGGGAATACCATACTCACCCTACGAGCAGTACTTC	CASSSGQGIPYSPYEQYF
TRBV12-5	TRBJ1-6	NA	once	TGTGCTAGTGGTTTGGTACAGGGTACTCATTCTTCACCCCTCCACTTT	CASGLVQGTHSSPLHF
TRBV6-1	TRBJ1-1	TRBD1	NA	TGTGCCAGTCTCCGGGACAGGGCCCCCTTATTT	CASLRDRAPLF
TRBV6-5	TRBJ1-2	TRBD1	NA	TGTGCCAGCAGTGCCAACAGGGGCTATGGCTACACCTTC	CASSANRGYGYTF
TRBV5-6	TRBJ2-1	TRBD1	NA	TGTGCCAGCAGCCGGACCCCAGGGGGCAATGAGCAGTTCTTC	CASSRTPGGNEQFF
TRBV7-3	TRBJ1-6	TRBD1	NA	TGTGCCAGCAGCCCTCCTGACAGGGCCACCCTCCACTTT	CASSPPDRATLHF
TRBV18	TRBJ1-6	TRBD1	NA	TGTGCCAGCTCACCACCGGGACAGTCTAATTCACCCCTCCACTTT	CASSPPGQSNSPLHF
TRBV6-1	TRBJ1-5	NA	NA	TGTGCCAGCAGTGAAGGGTCAGGGCCCAATCAGCCCCAGCATTTT	CASSEGSGPNQPQHF
TRBV6-4	TRBJ1-1	NA	NA	TGTGCCAGCAGACAGACAGGGAACACTGAAGCTTTCTTT	CASRQTGNTEAFF
TRBV7-3	TRBJ2-7	NA	NA	TGTGCCAGCAGCCCCGGGAGCCCTCTCGAGCAGTACTTC	CASSPGSPLEQYF
TRBV2	TRBJ1-4	TRBD1	few	TGTGCCAGCAGGGACAGGGCAACTAATGAAAAACTGTTTTTT	CASRDRATNEKLFF
TRBV5-4	TRBJ1-5	NA	NA	TGTGCCAGCAGCTTGGACAGTAATCAGCCCCAGCATTTT	CASSLDSNQPQHF
TRBV7-2	TRBJ2-1	TRBD1	NA	TGTGCCAGCAGCTTCCAGGGGGCGGGTACTTATGAGCAGTTCTTC	CASSFQGAGTYEQFF
TRBV11-2	TRBJ2-2	TRBD2	NA	TGTGCCAGCAGTTATGCTAGCGGCCCCGGGGAGCTGTTTTTT	CASSYASGPGELFF
TRBV10-1	TRBJ1-1	NA	NA	TGCGCCAGCAGTGAGTCGACAGCTAACATGAACACTGAAGCTTTCTTT	CASSESTANMNTEAFF
TRBV28	TRBJ1-5	NA	NA	TGTGCCAGCAGACCGGGGGGTATGGGAAATCAGCCCCAGCATTTT	CASRPGGMGNQPQHF
TRBV7-2	TRBJ1-6	TRBD1	NA	TGTGCCAGCAGCCACAGTATTAAGGGGGCGCGAAATTCACCCCTCCACTTT	CASSHSIKGARNSPLHF
TRBV14	TRBJ1-4	NA	NA	TGTGCCAGCAGCCAAGTACCCCTGCGGTTTGAAAAACTGTTTTTT	CASSQVPLRFEKLFF
TRBV28	TRBJ1-6	NA	once	TGTGCCAGCAGGCGCGGGGGGGGGCTGAATTCACCCCTCCACTTT	CASRRGGGLNSPLHF
TRBV9	TRBJ1-3	NA	NA	TGTGCCAGCAGCGTAGCTACGGGGAAAGCGGGGGGAAACACCATATATTTT	CASSVATGKAGGNTIYF
TRBV16	TRBJ1-6	NA	NA	TGTGCCAGCAGCCGAGAAAGTAATTCACCCCTCCACTTT	CASSRESNSPLHF
TRBV5-1	TRBJ1-2	NA	NA	TGCGCCAGCAGCTTGGGACAGGTCCCCTATGGCTACACCTTC	CASSLGQVPYGYTF
TRBV10-2	TRBJ1-2	NA	NA	TGCGCCAGCAGTGGGTCAGGGGTTTACGGCTACACCTTC	CASSGSGVYGYTF
TRBV15	TRBJ2-1	TRBD2	NA	TGTGCCACCAGCAGAGTCGGGAGACTAGCGGGGCGGACCAATGAGCAGTTCTTC	CATSRVGRLAGRTNEQFF
TRBV6-5	TRBJ1-3	NA	few	TGTGCCAGCAGTTATCACCGGACAGACTCTGGAAACACCATATATTTT	CASSYHRTDSGNTIYF
TRBV11-3	TRBJ1-1	NA	NA	TGTGCCAGCAGCTCTCCTTTTACTGAAGCTTTCTTT	CASSSPFTEAFF
TRBV2	TRBJ2-3	TRBD2	NA	TGTGCCAGCAGCCTACAACTAGCGGGGGGGTCAGATACGCAGTATTTT	CASSLQLAGGSDTQYF